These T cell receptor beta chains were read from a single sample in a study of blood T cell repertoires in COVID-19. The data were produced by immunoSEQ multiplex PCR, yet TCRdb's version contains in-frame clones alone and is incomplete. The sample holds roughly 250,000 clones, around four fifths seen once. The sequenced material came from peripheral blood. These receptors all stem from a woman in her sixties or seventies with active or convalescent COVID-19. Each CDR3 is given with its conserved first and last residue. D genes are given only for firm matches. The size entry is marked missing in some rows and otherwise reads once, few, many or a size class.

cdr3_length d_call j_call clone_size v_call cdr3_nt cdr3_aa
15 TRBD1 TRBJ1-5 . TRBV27 TGTGCCAGCAGTCCGGGACAGGGCAGTTATCAGCCCCAGCATTTT CASSPGQGSYQPQHF
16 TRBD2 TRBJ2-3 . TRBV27 TGTGCCAGCAGGCGCCTAGCGGGAGTTAACACAGATACGCAGTATTTT CASRRLAGVNTDTQYF
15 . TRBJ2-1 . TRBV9 TGTGCCAGCAGCGTAGTGGACTACTCCTACAATGAGCAGTTCTTC CASSVVDYSYNEQFF
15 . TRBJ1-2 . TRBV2 TGTGCCAGCAGTGAGTCCCAGGGTCGGTACTATGGCTACACCTTC CASSESQGRYYGYTF
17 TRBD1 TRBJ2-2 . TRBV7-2 TGTGCCAGCAGCTTAATGACAGGGATCGCGAACACCGGGGAGCTGTTTTTT CASSLMTGIANTGELFF
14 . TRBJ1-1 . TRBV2 TGTGCCAGCAGTGAAGAACCGGGGAGAACTGAAGCTTTCTTT CASSEEPGRTEAFF
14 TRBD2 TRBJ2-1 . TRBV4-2 TGTGCCAGCAGCCCCGGACTAGCGGGACGTGAGCAGTTCTTC CASSPGLAGREQFF
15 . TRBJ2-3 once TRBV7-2 TGTGCCAGCAGCCCCCAAACCCCAGGGGCAGATACGCAGTATTTT CASSPQTPGADTQYF
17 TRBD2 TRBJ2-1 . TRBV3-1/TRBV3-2 TGTGCCAGCAGCTCGGGACTAGCGGGAGGAGGGTACAATGAGCAGTTCTTC CASSSGLAGGGYNEQFF
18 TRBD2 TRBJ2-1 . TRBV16 TGTGCCAGCAGCCAACTTGCAGGAAGGCTAGCGGGGGCCAATGAGCAGTTCTTC CASSQLAGRLAGANEQFF
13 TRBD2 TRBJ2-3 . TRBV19 TGTGCCAGTAGCGGGGGGGCGGAAGATACGCAGTATTTT CASSGGAEDTQYF
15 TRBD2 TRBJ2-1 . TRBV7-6 TGTGCCAGCAGCTTAGGGACTAGCTCCTACAATGAGCAGTTCTTC CASSLGTSSYNEQFF
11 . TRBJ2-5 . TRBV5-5 TGTGCCAGCAATCTCGGGGAGACCCAGTACTTC CASNLGETQYF
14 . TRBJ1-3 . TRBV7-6 TGTGCCAGCAGCTTGGGGGCTTCTGGAAACACCATATATTTT CASSLGASGNTIYF
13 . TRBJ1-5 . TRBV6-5 TGTGCCAGCAGTTACTCGGAGCTGGGGCCCCAGCATTTT CASSYSELGPQHF
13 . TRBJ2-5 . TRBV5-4 TGTGCCAGCAGCAGCGGAGGACAAGAGACCCAGTACTTC CASSSGGQETQYF
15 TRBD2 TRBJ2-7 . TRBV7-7 TGTGCTAGCAGCTTAGAGGCGGGGGAGTCCTACGAGCAGTACTTC CASSLEAGESYEQYF
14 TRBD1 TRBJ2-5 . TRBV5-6 TGTGCCAGCAGCTTGCAGGGGGCTCAAGAGACCCAGTACTTC CASSLQGAQETQYF
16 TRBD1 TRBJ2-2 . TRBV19 TGTGCCAGTAGTGGAACCAGGGGGATAATCACCGGGGAGCTGTTTTTT CASSGTRGIITGELFF
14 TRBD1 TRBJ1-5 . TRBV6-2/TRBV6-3 TGTGCCAGCAGTTACTCGAGGGGGCATCAGCCCCAGCATTTT CASSYSRGHQPQHF
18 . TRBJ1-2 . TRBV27 TGTGCCAGCAGTTCGTATAAGGGGGTTATTGATGGTAACTATGGCTACACCTTC CASSSYKGVIDGNYGYTF
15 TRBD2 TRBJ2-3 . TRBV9 TGTGCCAGCAGCGTAGTCGGGCGGGAGCCGGATACGCAGTATTTT CASSVVGREPDTQYF
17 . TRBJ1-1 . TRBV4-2 TGTGCCAGCAGCCAAGATATAGGGACTGCGCCCAACACTGAAGCTTTCTTT CASSQDIGTAPNTEAFF
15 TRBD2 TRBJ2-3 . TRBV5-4 TGTGCCAGCATGCGGGGGGCCGAAAGCACAGATACGCAGTATTTT CASMRGAESTDTQYF
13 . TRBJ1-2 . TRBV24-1 TGTGCCACCAGCCGGGGGGTGGGGAATGGCTACACCTTC CATSRGVGNGYTF
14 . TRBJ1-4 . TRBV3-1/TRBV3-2 TGTGCCAGCAGCCGAATTGACAGGAATGAAAAACTGTTTTTT CASSRIDRNEKLFF
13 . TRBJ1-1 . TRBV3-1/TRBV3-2 TGTGCCAGCAGTAACACAGGGAACACTGAAGCTTTCTTT CASSNTGNTEAFF
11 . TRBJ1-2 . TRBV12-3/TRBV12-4 TGTGCCAGCAGTTCCAGACAGGTCAGGACCTTC CASSSRQVRTF
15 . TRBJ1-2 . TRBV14 TGTGCCAGCACCCCCCTTGAAGGGGGATATTATGGCTACACCTTC CASTPLEGGYYGYTF
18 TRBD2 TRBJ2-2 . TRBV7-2 TGTGCCAGCAGCACTCCTTCTAGCGGGGGGCCGGGGCCCGGGGAGCTGTTTTTT CASSTPSSGGPGPGELFF
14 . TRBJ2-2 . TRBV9 TGTGCCAGCAGCCGGAGACTCCGGCCCGGGGAGCTGTTTTTT CASSRRLRPGELFF
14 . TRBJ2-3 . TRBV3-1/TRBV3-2 TGTGCCAGCAGCCAAGGGCTAGCAACAGATACGCAGTATTTT CASSQGLATDTQYF
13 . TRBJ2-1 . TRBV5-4 TGTGCCAGCAGCCTCACGAGGTTCAATGAGCAGTTCTTC CASSLTRFNEQFF
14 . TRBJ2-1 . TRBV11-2 TGTGCCAGCAGCTTAGATCCGGGGTGGGATGAGCAGTTCTTC CASSLDPGWDEQFF
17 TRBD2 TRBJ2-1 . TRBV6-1 TGTGCCAGCAGTGACCCCGCGCGGGAGCGCCACTACAATGAGCAGTTCTTC CASSDPARERHYNEQFF
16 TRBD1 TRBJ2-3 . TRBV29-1 TGCAGCGTTGAAGATCACGGGACAGGGGGTCCAGATACGCAGTATTTT CSVEDHGTGGPDTQYF
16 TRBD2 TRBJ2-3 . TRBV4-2 TGTGCCAGCAGCCAAGGCCCTAGCGGGAGCACAGATACGCAGTATTTT CASSQGPSGSTDTQYF
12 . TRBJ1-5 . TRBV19 TGTGCCAGTAGTATATCGGATCAGCCCCAGCATTTT CASSISDQPQHF
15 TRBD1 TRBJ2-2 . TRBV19 TGTGCCAGTAGTAGGGACAGGGAGCGGGCCGGGGAGCTGTTTTTT CASSRDRERAGELFF
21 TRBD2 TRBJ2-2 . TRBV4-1 TGCGCCAGCAGCGCAGTATATAGGCGGGGGGCCGCTTTATATAACACCGGGGAGCTGTTTTTT CASSAVYRRGAALYNTGELFF
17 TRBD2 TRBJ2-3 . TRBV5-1 TGCGCCAGCAGCCCCCAGGGGCGGGAGGTGATGTTAGATACGCAGTATTTT CASSPQGREVMLDTQYF
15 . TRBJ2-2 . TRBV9 TGTGCCAGCAGCGTAAGGCCTAGCCCCACCGGGGAGCTGTTTTTT CASSVRPSPTGELFF
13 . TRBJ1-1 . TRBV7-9 TGTGCCTCCGACCGGGCTCCGGGAACTGAAGCTTTCTTT CASDRAPGTEAFF
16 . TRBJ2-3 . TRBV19 TGTGCCAGTCAACCGCGCGGCCGGGGGAGCTCAGATACGCAGTATTTT CASQPRGRGSSDTQYF